This T cell receptor (beta chain) was found in a study of blood T cell repertoires in COVID-19. Study details: COVID-19 samples from acute and convalescent phases originated in the United States, Italy and Spain. PBMCs, B-cell-depleted T cells, or T cells were the source of the cDNA or gDNA that made up the material.

As processed by the authors: Researchers report that nucleated cell counts were estimated from reference gene primer amplification. Profiled with immunoSEQ multiplex PCR; TCRdb holds only in-frame clones, not every one. Clone size and the V and J calls come from that table; the DNA yielded D and trimming. The table has about 54,000 clones, 91% seen once; the top ten hold around 7.2%. CDR1 MGHRA and CDR2 YSYEKL come from the germline V gene. This CDR3 is built from 13 residues. Trimming left V 2 bases short and J 8 bases short, with 12 bases between. The receptor comes from a woman aged 55-70 years with active or convalescent COVID-19. The chain couples TRBV4-1 to TRBJ1-2; D is possibly TRBD1 (5 bases). Sequenced sample: peripheral blood. CDR3 in DNA: TGCGCCAGCAGCCAAAAGGGGCTCGGGGGCTACACCTTC. This gives the protein CASSQKGLGGYTF.